Listed below are T cell receptor beta chains from one sample, sequenced in a study of post-analysis software for immune sequencing data. TCRdb called the PCR reads again in MiXCR, with one record for every CDR3 protein. The sample contains fewer than 850,000 distinct CDR3 sequences, roughly 27% of which appear only once. Sequencing was performed on blood. The receptors derive from a girl under 18 with multiple sclerosis. CDR3s include the opening cysteine and the closing phenylalanine or tryptophan. The D gene is left open where the match is weak. Where a row states a size, it is once, few, many or the class of an expanded clone; other rows omit it.

v_call,d_call,clone_size,j_call,cdr3_nt,cdr3_aa
TRBV3-1,-,-,TRBJ1-4,TGTGCCAGCAGCCGAGGACTCCCGGAAAAACTGTTTTTT,CASSRGLPEKLFF
TRBV6-1,-,-,TRBJ2-7,TGTGCCAGCAGAAAAGAACTGGGGGCCTACGAGCAGTACTTC,CASRKELGAYEQYF
TRBV6-6,TRBD2,-,TRBJ2-3,TGTGCCAGCAGTTCCTCGACTAGCGGAGGCACAGATACGCAGTATTTT,CASSSSTSGGTDTQYF
TRBV10-1,TRBD2,many,TRBJ2-7,TGCGCCAGCAGTGATGGACTAGCGGGGGCCTACGAGCAGTACTTC,CASSDGLAGAYEQYF
TRBV7-8,TRBD2,-,TRBJ2-7,TGTGCCAGCAGCCCTCGGGGGGGCCGCGCTTCCGAGCAGTACTTC,CASSPRGGRASEQYF
TRBV6-5,-,-,TRBJ2-6,TGTGCCAGCAACCGGGGGAGTTCTGGGGCCAACGTCCTGACTTTC,CASNRGSSGANVLTF
TRBV7-2,-,few,TRBJ2-6,TGTGCCAGCAGCTCAAACCTCCTCTCTGGGGCCAACGTCCTGACTTTC,CASSSNLLSGANVLTF
TRBV10-3,-,-,TRBJ1-5,TGTGCCATTGCAGGGGATGGCAATCAGCCCCAGCATTTT,CAIAGDGNQPQHF
TRBV11-2,TRBD2,few,TRBJ2-1,TGTGCCAGCAGCTTTACGGGACCTAGCGGACCCTACAATGAGCAGTTCTTC,CASSFTGPSGPYNEQFF
TRBV7-2,-,many,TRBJ2-7,TGTGCCAGCAGCTTAGCACCGGACTACGAGCAGTACTTC,CASSLAPDYEQYF
TRBV4-3,TRBD2,few,TRBJ2-1,TGCGCCAGCAGCCAAGGGACAAGCGGGGCTAACAATGAGCAGTTCTTC,CASSQGTSGANNEQFF
TRBV7-9,TRBD1,-,TRBJ1-2,TGTGCCAGCAGCTTCGGCGACAGGGGTGGCTATGGCTACACCTTC,CASSFGDRGGYGYTF
TRBV9,-,-,TRBJ1-1,TGTGCCAGCAGCGTAGACCAGAACACTGAAACTTTCTTT,CASSVDQNTETFF
TRBV24-1,-,-,TRBJ2-3,TGTGCCACCAGTGACCTCAACACAGATACGCAGTATTTT,CATSDLNTDTQYF
TRBV7-9,-,few,TRBJ2-5,TGTGCCAGCAGCTCCCCGGGGGGCCCAGAGACCCAGTACTTC,CASSSPGGPETQYF
TRBV9,-,-,TRBJ2-3,TGTGCCAGCAGCGAGGACACGGGGGATACGCAGTATTTT,CASSEDTGDTQYF
TRBV5-1,-,few,TRBJ2-3,TGCGCCAGCAGCTTGACTTCCCCAGATACGCAGTATTTT,CASSLTSPDTQYF
TRBV9,-,-,TRBJ1-2,TGTGCCAGCACCGCGGCAGGGGCGCGTGGCTACACCTTC,CASTAAGARGYTF
TRBV7-9,-,few,TRBJ1-1,TGTGCCAGCAGGGGATACAGGCTAGCCAACACTGAAGCTTTCTTT,CASRGYRLANTEAFF
TRBV4-3,-,-,TRBJ2-2,TGCGCCAGCAGCCGTAGCCTACTGGGCACCGGGGAGCTGTTTTTT,CASSRSLLGTGELFF
TRBV7-2,-,-,TRBJ1-2,TGTGCCAGCAGCCCCCGGGACAAGGAGGGCTATGGCTACACCTTC,CASSPRDKEGYGYTF
TRBV12-3/TRBV12-4,-,few,TRBJ1-6,TGTGCCAGCAGTTTATCGGGTTCACCCCTCCACTTT,CASSLSGSPLHF
TRBV5-1,TRBD2,few,TRBJ2-3,TGCGCCAGCCAAACGGGAGGGCCCTCAGATACGCAGTATTTT,CASQTGGPSDTQYF
TRBV24-1,TRBD1,-,TRBJ2-1,TGTGCCACCAGTGATGCCGGGACAGACTCCTACAATGAGCAGTTCTTC,CATSDAGTDSYNEQFF
TRBV20-1,TRBD2,few,TRBJ2-1,TGCAGTGCTGAGGCCCGGGTGGCGGGGGGGCCCTATGAGCAGTTCTTC,CSAEARVAGGPYEQFF
TRBV7-2,-,-,TRBJ1-4,TGTGCCAGCAGACAGACAACTAATGAAAAACGGTTTTTT,CASRQTTNEKRFF
TRBV6-2/TRBV6-3,TRBD2,few,TRBJ2-1,TGTGCCAGCAGTTCCGGGACTAGCGTCGCCAATGAGCAGTTCTTC,CASSSGTSVANEQFF
TRBV6-5,-,-,TRBJ2-7,TGTGCCAGCAGTTACAGGGATGTGGGACGACCGGGCGCGGGAAATCTGGAGCAGTACTTC,CASSYRDVGRPGAGNLEQYF
TRBV5-1,TRBD1,once,TRBJ1-1,TGCGCCAGCAGGACAGGGAGGGGGAACACTGAAGCTTTCTTT,CASRTGRGNTEAFF
TRBV15,TRBD2,-,TRBJ2-7,TGTGCCACCAGCAGGACGAGACTAGCGGCCTACGAGCAGTACTTC,CATSRTRLAAYEQYF
TRBV27,-,once,TRBJ2-7,TGTGCCAACAGTCAGCGACAGCTGGCCAACTCCTACGAGCAGTACTTC,CANSQRQLANSYEQYF
TRBV5-1,TRBD2,-,TRBJ2-1,TGCGCCAGCAGCTCGAAGCGGGGGGGTTCCGATGAGCAGTTCTTC,CASSSKRGGSDEQFF
TRBV20-1,-,-,TRBJ2-7,TGCAGTGCTAGAGATGCCAGGGCGGCACACCACTACGAGCAGTACTTC,CSARDARAAHHYEQYF
TRBV6-5,TRBD1,-,TRBJ2-5,TGTGCCAGCAGTACCCACAGGGGGTCTTACCAAGAGACCCAGTACTTC,CASSTHRGSYQETQYF
TRBV27,TRBD1,-,TRBJ1-5,TGTGCCAGCAGTTTATTTCAGACAGGGAAGGACAATCAGCCCCAGCATTTT,CASSLFQTGKDNQPQHF
TRBV7-8,-,-,TRBJ2-7,TGTGCCAGCAGCACAGACAGAGTAGTTTACGAGCAGTACTTC,CASSTDRVVYEQYF
TRBV4-1,-,few,TRBJ2-1,TGCGCCAGCAGCCAAGCTCAGCGGGTACTGAACAATGAGCAGTTCTTC,CASSQAQRVLNNEQFF
TRBV6-5,TRBD2,-,TRBJ2-1,TGTGCCAGCGGGGGGGGTGCCGGGGGTGAGCAGTTCTTC,CASGGGAGGEQFF
TRBV9,-,few,TRBJ1-1,TGCGCCAGCAGCGTAGTGACAAACCGGGACACTGAAGCTTTCTTT,CASSVVTNRDTEAFF
TRBV29-1,-,-,TRBJ1-1,TGCAGCGGGAAAACAGGGAACACTGAAGCTTTCTTT,CSGKTGNTEAFF
TRBV5-1,-,-,TRBJ1-2,TGCGCCAGCAGCTCCTCCGGGACGGGCTATGGCTACACCTTC,CASSSSGTGYGYTF
TRBV6-2/TRBV6-3,TRBD1,-,TRBJ2-5,TGTGCCAGCAGTCAGAGCGGACAGGGAGAGACCCAGTACTTC,CASSQSGQGETQYF
TRBV7-2,-,few,TRBJ1-5,TGTGCCAGCAGCTTAGGGACCAGAAATCAGCCCCAGCATTTT,CASSLGTRNQPQHF
TRBV20-1,-,many,TRBJ2-5,TGCAGTGCTAGCGCTAATCAAGAGACCCAGTACTTC,CSASANQETQYF
TRBV11-3,-,few,TRBJ2-3,TGTGCCAGCAGCTCGGGCCGGGGGCCCGTTACGACGCAGTATTTT,CASSSGRGPVTTQYF
TRBV14,-,few,TRBJ1-2,TGTGCCAGCAGCCAAGCCGGGATGGGCTACACCTTC,CASSQAGMGYTF
TRBV6-5,TRBD1,-,TRBJ2-5,TGTGTCAGCAGTAGACAGGGGGCGGGGACCCAGTACTTC,CVSSRQGAGTQYF
TRBV24-1,-,once,TRBJ2-1,TGTGCCACCAGTGATTCACAGGGATACAATGAGCAGTTCTTC,CATSDSQGYNEQFF
TRBV5-6,TRBD1,-,TRBJ2-5,TGTGCCAGCAGCTTGATGGGCAGGGGGCGAGTGGAGACCCAGTACTTC,CASSLMGRGRVETQYF
TRBV4-3,TRBD2,few,TRBJ2-1,TGCGCCAGCAGCCAAGATCGACCCAGCGGGAGGTTTTTTGGCAATGAGCAGTTCTTC,CASSQDRPSGRFFGNEQFF
TRBV28,-,-,TRBJ2-7,TGTGCCAGCAGTTTCGGGGCGGCACGCATACAGCAGTACTTC,CASSFGAARIQQYF
TRBV7-2,TRBD2,few,TRBJ2-2,TGTGCCAGCAGCCAGGGACTAGCGGGATCGGGAGTTAAAACCGGGGAGCTGTTTTTT,CASSQGLAGSGVKTGELFF
TRBV4-1,TRBD1,-,TRBJ2-7,TGCGCCAGCAGCACCGGACAGGGGGCCTACGAGCAGTACTTC,CASSTGQGAYEQYF
TRBV5-1,-,few,TRBJ1-2,TGCGCCAGCAGCTACGACACCGGAACCTTATCTGGCGGCTACACCTTC,CASSYDTGTLSGGYTF
TRBV7-2,-,-,TRBJ2-7,TGTGCCAACAGCTACCGGGGAAGATACGAGCAGTACTTC,CANSYRGRYEQYF